This section outlines one T cell receptor beta chain sequence together with its context. Its antigen is undetermined. This sample stems from a study of cytomegalovirus exposure and HLA in healthy donors. The ends were cut back, 4 bases at V and 6 bases at J, with 13 bases in the middle. The CDR3 length is 13 residues. Per germline, CDR1 MNHEY and CDR2 SMNVEV (reference sequence). Clones were sequenced by immunoSEQ multiplex PCR, and TCRdb holds only the in-frame ones, with some missing. The data contain fewer than 200,000 clones, around 84% of them singletons. Study-level results: There were some public TCRs occurring in many donors, but most TCR sequences were rare. It was found in a later analysis that first-cohort TCR clusters tended to co-occur in the 130 or so validation repertoires. It was reported that the classifier diagnosed cytomegalovirus status with high specificity and sensitivity in both the original and validation cohorts.

This receptor was identified in a man between 18 and 29 years old in good health and CMV-seropositive. This chain connects TRBV27 to TRBJ2-7, with TRBD2 as a possible D gene (5 bases). The sequenced sample was PBMCs. The CDR3 bases are TGTGCCAGCAGTTCGGACTGGCCCGGCGAGCAGTACTTC. As protein: CASSSDWPGEQYF.